This T cell receptor beta chain was sequenced in a study of cytomegalovirus exposure and HLA in healthy donors. Whole-study results and caveats: Among CMV-associated TCR beta chains, most appeared HLA-restricted in a later analysis. Later findings reportedly placed an Asian-associated ancestry cluster below the approximately 700-donor mean for N-insertions.

Primers for the PCR totalled 60 Vbeta and 13 Jbeta. Assay used: immunoSEQ multiplex PCR; TCRdb lists only in-frame clones, some missing. The table lists 80,000 to 95,000 clones, roughly 69% of them singletons. Worth noting for this clone: No antigen is known for it.

Germline V lookup: CDR1 SQVTM, CDR2 ANQGSEA. CDR3 size: 13 residues. Trimming pared 7 bases from V and 2 bases from J, leaving 11 bases between. This receptor was taken from a woman aged 25 to 39 in good health and CMV-seronegative. The chain joins TRBV29-1 to TRBJ1-4, with a tentative D call TRBD1 (6 bases). Sequencing used PBMCs. CDR3 sequence: CSGAGGTNEKLFF. DNA for the CDR3: TGCAGCGGGGCGGGGGGCACTAATGAAAAACTGTTTTTT.